This T cell receptor (beta chain) is drawn from a study of T cell repertoires in cytomegalovirus infection. Each CDR3 protein gets one entry after TCRdb re-called the reads with MiXCR. The profile covers about 460,000 distinct CDR3 sequences, with approximately 10% appearing a single time and roughly 10% taken by the ten largest. This clonotype was seen ten or more times. The antigen is unknown. CDR1 and CDR2 (germline): SGHTA, FQGTGA. The length of the CDR3 is 13 residues. V lost 5 bases and J lost 5, with 9 bases in between. The study, taken as a whole, reports: Cumulative public TCR beta family frequency identified carriers of CMV plus the relevant HLA.

This clonotype originated in a human donor in good health (CMV status not recorded). Some clones in this sample may be carry-over from other donors' samples. The specimen sequenced was PBMCs. The chain links TRBV7-3 to TRBJ1-4, with D unclear. CDR3 residues: CASSEAGNEKLFF. In DNA, the CDR3 is TGTGCCAGCAGCGAGGCGGGGAATGAAAAACTGTTTTTT.